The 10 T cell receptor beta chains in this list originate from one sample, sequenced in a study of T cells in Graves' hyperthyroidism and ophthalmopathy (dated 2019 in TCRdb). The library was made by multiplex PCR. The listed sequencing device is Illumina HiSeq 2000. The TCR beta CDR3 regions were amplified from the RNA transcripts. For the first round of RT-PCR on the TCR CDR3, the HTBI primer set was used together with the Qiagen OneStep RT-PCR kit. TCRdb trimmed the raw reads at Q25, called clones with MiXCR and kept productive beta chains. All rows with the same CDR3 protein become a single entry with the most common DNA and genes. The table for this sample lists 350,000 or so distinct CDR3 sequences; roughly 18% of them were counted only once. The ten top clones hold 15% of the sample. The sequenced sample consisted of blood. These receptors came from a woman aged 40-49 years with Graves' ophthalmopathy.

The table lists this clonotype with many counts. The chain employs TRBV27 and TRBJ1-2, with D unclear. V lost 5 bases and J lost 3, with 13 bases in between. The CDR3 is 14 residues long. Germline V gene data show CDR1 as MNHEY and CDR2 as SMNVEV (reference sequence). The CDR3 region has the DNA TGTGCCAGCAGTAGTGCGATGTCAGACTATGGCTACACCTTC. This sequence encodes CASSSAMSDYGYTF.

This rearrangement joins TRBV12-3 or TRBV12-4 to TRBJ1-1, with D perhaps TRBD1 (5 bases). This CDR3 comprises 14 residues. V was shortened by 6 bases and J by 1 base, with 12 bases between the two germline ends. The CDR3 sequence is CASRNAGTNTEAFF. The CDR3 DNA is TGTGCCAGCAGGAACGCCGGGACGAACACTGAAGCTTTCTTT.

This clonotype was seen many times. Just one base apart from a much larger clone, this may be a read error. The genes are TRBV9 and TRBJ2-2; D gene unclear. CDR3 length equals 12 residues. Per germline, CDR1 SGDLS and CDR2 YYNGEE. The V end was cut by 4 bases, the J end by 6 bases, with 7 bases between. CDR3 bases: TGTGCCAGCAGCTTCGCCTCCGGGGAGCTGTTTTTT. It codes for CASSFASGELFF.

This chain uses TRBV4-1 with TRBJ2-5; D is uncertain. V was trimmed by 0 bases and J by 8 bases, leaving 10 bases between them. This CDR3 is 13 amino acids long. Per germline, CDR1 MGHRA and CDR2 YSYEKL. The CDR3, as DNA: TGCGCCAGCAGCCAAGATGGCATTCGAACCCAGTACTTC. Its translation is CASSQDGIRTQYF.

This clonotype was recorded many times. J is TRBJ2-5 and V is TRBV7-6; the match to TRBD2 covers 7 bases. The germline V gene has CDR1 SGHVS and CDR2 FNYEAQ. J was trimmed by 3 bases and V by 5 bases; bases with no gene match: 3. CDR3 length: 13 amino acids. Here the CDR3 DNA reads TGTGCCAGCAGCACCAGCGGGAAAGAGACCCAGTACTTC. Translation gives CASSTSGKETQYF.

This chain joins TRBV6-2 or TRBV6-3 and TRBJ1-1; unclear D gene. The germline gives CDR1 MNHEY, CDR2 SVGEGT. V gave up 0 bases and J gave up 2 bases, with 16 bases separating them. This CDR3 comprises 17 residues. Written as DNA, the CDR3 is TGTGCCAGCAGTTACTCGCCAAGGCCCTGGACTAACACTGAAGCTTTCTTT. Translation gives CASSYSPRPWTNTEAFF.

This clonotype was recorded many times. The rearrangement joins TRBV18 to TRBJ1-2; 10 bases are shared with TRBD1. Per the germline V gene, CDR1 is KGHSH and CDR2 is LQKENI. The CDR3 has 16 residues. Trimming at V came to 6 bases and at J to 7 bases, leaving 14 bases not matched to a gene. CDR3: CASSLTPGQGNGGYTF. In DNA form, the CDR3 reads TGTGCCAGCTCCCTAACACCGGGACAGGGGAATGGTGGCTACACCTTC.

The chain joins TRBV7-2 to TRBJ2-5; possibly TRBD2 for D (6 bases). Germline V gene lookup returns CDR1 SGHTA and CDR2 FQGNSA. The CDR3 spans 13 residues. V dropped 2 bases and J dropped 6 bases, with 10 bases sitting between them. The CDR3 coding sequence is TGTGCCAGCAGCTTAAGGAGGGGTCAGACCCAGTACTTC. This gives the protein CASSLRRGQTQYF. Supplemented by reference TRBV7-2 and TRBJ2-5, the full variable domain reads GAGVSQSPSNKVTEKGKDVELRCDPISGHTALYWYRQSLGQGLEFLIYFQGNSAPDKSGLPSDRFSAERTGGSVSTLTIQRTQQEDSAVYLCASSLRRGQTQYFGPGTRLLVL.

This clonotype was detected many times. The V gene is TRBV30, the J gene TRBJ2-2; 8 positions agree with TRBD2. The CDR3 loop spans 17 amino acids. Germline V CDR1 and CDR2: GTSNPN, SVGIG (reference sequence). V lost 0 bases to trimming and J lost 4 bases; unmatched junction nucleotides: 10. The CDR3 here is CAWSVSRIAGFTGELFF. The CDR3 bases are TGTGCCTGGAGTGTATCCAGAATAGCGGGGTTCACCGGGGAGCTGTTTTTT.

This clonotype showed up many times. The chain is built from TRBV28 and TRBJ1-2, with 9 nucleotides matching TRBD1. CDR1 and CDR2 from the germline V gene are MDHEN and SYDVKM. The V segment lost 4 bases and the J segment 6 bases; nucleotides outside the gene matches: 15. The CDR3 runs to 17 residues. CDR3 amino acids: CASSSRGQGYVEDGYTF. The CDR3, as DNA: TGTGCCAGCAGTTCCCGGGGACAGGGCTACGTGGAAGATGGCTACACCTTC.